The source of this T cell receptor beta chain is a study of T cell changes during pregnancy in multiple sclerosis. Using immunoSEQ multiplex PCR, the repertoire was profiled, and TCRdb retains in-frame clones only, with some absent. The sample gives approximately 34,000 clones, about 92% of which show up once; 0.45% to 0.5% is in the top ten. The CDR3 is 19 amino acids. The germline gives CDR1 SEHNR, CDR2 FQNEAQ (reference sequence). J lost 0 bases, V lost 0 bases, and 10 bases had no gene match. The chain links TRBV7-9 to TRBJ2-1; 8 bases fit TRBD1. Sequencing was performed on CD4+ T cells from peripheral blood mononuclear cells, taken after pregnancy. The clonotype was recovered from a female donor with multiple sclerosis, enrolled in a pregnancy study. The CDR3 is CASSLAAGGWGSSYNEQFF. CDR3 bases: TGTGCCAGCAGCTTAGCTGCAGGGGGCTGGGGAAGCTCCTACAATGAGCAGTTCTTC.